These 20 T cell receptor beta chains share one sample of origin, sequenced in a study of shared clonotypes between healthy human individuals. Measured with immunoSEQ multiplex PCR; TCRdb has only the in-frame clones, and not every one. The sample gives 2 million to 2.5 million clones, about 95% of which show up once; about 1.1% is in the top ten. In the naive CD8 group, cells lacked CD45RO and were positively selected for CCR7, so terminally differentiated effector memory CD45RA+ cells were left out. Sequencing was performed on naive CD8+ T cells sorted from blood. The receptors stem from a man in his late teens or twenties in good health.

This clone came up once. The genes are TRBV27 and TRBJ2-3; maybe TRBD2 (6 bases). Trimming shortened V by 2 bases and J by 2 bases, and 17 bases separated the two germline ends. Germline values: CDR1 MNHEY, CDR2 SMNVEV (reference sequence). The CDR3 has 17 residues. CDR3 coding DNA: TGTGCCAGCAGTTTAACCGGGGGACCGGGAGCCACAGATACGCAGTATTTT. Translated, it gives CASSLTGGPGATDTQYF.

The chain couples TRBV2 to TRBJ2-7; D possibly corresponds to TRBD1 (6 bases). The V gene's germline CDR1 is SNHLY and CDR2 FYNNEI. The CDR3 is made up of 14 amino acids. Trimming took off 4 bases at V and 4 bases at J, with 14 bases between the two ends. The chain's CDR3 is CASSGEGVRYEQYF. DNA of the CDR3: TGTGCCAGCAGTGGCGAGGGGGTGCGGTACGAGCAGTACTTC.

This chain connects TRBV2 to TRBJ1-3, with 8 positions matching TRBD1. Germline V gene sequence: CDR1 SNHLY, CDR2 FYNNEI. The CDR3 is 14 amino acids. J gave up 3 bases and V 10 bases, and 8 bases lay outside the gene matches. The CDR3 sequence: CANTDRANGNTIYF. The CDR3 nucleotides read TGTGCCAATACGGACAGGGCAAATGGAAACACCATATATTTT.

This chain connects TRBV4-3 to TRBJ2-1, with D possibly TRBD2 on 6 matching bases. This CDR3 region has 14 residues. Deletions cut 2 bases from V and 6 bases from J, with 11 bases between. The germline CDR1 and CDR2 sequences are LGHNA and YSLEER. This CDR3 is CASSQNLGSNEQFF. Written as DNA, the CDR3 is TGCGCCAGCAGCCAAAACCTCGGGAGCAATGAGCAGTTCTTC.

The rearrangement uses TRBV19 and TRBJ2-7; no firm D call. The CDR3 consists of 12 residues. Trimming pared 5 bases from V and 3 bases from J, leaving 8 bases between. Germline V lookup: CDR1 LNHDA, CDR2 SQIVND (reference sequence). The CDR3 bases are TGTGCCAGTAGTTCCCCTAGCTACGAGCAGTACTTC. Its translation: CASSSPSYEQYF.

As to this clone: Within the sample, other DNA sequences also encode this same CDR3. The chain couples TRBV7-9 to TRBJ1-2, with 7 bases lining up with TRBD1. Germline V lookup: CDR1 SEHNR, CDR2 FQNEAQ (reference sequence). The CDR3 has 17 residues. With 5 bases clipped from V and 2 bases from J, the junction kept 14 bases outside the gene matches. The CDR3 sequence is CASSQTVGQAQNYGYTF. The CDR3 region has the DNA TGTGCCAGCAGCCAAACCGTTGGACAGGCCCAGAACTATGGCTACACCTTC.

The CDR3 region has the DNA TGTGCCAGCAGCTTGGCCAGCGGACCCTACAATGAGCAGTTCTTC. Translating gives CASSLASGPYNEQFF. The chain combines TRBV5-4 with TRBJ2-1; a weak D match, TRBD2 (5 bases). Germline V CDR1 and CDR2: SGHNT, YYREEE (reference sequence). The CDR3 extends over 15 amino acids. The ends were cut back, 0 bases at V and 2 bases at J, with 9 bases in the middle.

This chain connects TRBV11-2 to TRBJ2-2, with D unclear. Trimming removed 1 base from V and 2 bases from J, with 11 bases in between. Germline CDR1 and CDR2: SGHAT and FQNNGV. CDR3 length: 16 residues. The DNA for the CDR3 is TGTGCCAGCAGCTTAGGCCCGGGTTACAACACCGGGGAGCTGTTTTTT. It encodes CASSLGPGYNTGELFF. The full variable domain, completed using reference TRBV11-2 and TRBJ2-2, is EAGVAQSPRYKIIEKRQSVAFWCNPISGHATLYWYQQILGQGPKLLIQFQNNGVVDDSQLPKDRFSAERLKGVDSTLKIQPAKLEDSAVYLCASSLGPGYNTGELFFGEGSRLTVL.

The DNA of the CDR3 is TGTGCCAGCAGCTCCCGGACTTCCCACCTCACAGATACGCAGTATTTT. The encoded protein is CASSSRTSHLTDTQYF. The rearrangement links TRBV5-6 to TRBJ2-3; a possible D gene is TRBD2 (5 bases). The V and J ends lost 3 bases and 2 bases respectively, with 16 bases between them. This CDR3 has 16 amino acids. Per the germline V gene, CDR1 is SGHDT and CDR2 is YYEEEE.

The rearrangement uses TRBV29-1 and TRBJ2-5; 8 nucleotides align to TRBD1. The CDR3 sequence is 17 residues long. V was pared by 3 bases and J by 5 bases, with 17 bases of the junction left unmatched. Per the germline V gene, CDR1 is SQVTM and CDR2 is ANQGSEA. CDR3 nucleotides: TGCAGCGTTGAGGGTAGACAGGGGACAGGCCCCCAGGAGACCCAGTACTTC. Encoded protein: CSVEGRQGTGPQETQYF.

The V call is TRBV7-2, the J call TRBJ1-2, with no clear D. Per the germline V gene, CDR1 is SGHTA and CDR2 is FQGNSA. This CDR3 has 14 amino acids. The ends were cut back, 2 bases at V and 4 bases at J, with 11 bases in the middle. The chain's CDR3 is CASSLPTEAYGYTF. The CDR3 nucleotides are TGTGCCAGCAGCTTACCGACGGAAGCCTATGGCTACACCTTC.

For this clone: The identical CDR3 is also encoded by other nucleotide sequences in the sample. The gene calls are TRBV27 and TRBJ1-1; no firm D call. Trimming cost V 6 bases and J 2 bases, with 10 bases left between them. The germline gives CDR1 MNHEY, CDR2 SMNVEV (reference sequence). The CDR3 extends over 13 amino acids. This CDR3 reads CASRLGGNTEAFF. The CDR3 DNA reads as TGTGCCAGCAGGTTGGGTGGAAACACTGAAGCTTTCTTT.

The V and J genes are TRBV28 and TRBJ1-2; TRBD1 is a possible D gene (6 bases). The V end lost 7 bases, the J end lost 0 bases, and 12 bases lay between the germline ends. CDR1 is MDHEN, CDR2 SYDVKM, per germline. The CDR3 is 14 residues long. CDR3 in DNA: TGTGCCAGCACCCTGGGGGCCCCTAACTATGGCTACACCTTC. This translates into CASTLGAPNYGYTF.

The chain uses TRBV6-5 and TRBJ2-1; D gene uncertain. Trimming pared 2 bases from V and 0 bases from J, leaving 8 bases between. The germline V gene has CDR1 MNHEY and CDR2 SVGAGI. The CDR3 has 15 residues. The CDR3 here is CASSYGVYSYNEQFF. The CDR3 bases are TGTGCCAGCAGTTACGGGGTCTACTCCTACAATGAGCAGTTCTTC.

V and J are TRBV25-1 and TRBJ1-6; 9 nucleotides line up with TRBD1. Per germline, CDR1 MGHDK and CDR2 SYGVNS. This CDR3 has 14 amino acids. V shed 8 bases, J shed 5 bases, and the junction held 4 bases outside the gene matches. The CDR3 loop reads CASGRQGDNSPLHF. In nucleotides, the CDR3 is TGTGCCAGCGGCAGACAGGGGGATAATTCACCCCTCCACTTT.

V and J are TRBV21-1 and TRBJ2-7; TRBD2, as called in the table, went unchecked against the DNA. TRBV21-1 is listed as a pseudogene. The CDR3 consists of 15 residues. The CDR3 coding sequence is TGTGCCAGCAGCAACGATCGGGGGGCCTCCTACGAGCAGTACTTC. Protein product: CASSNDRGASYEQYF.

Only one count was recorded for this clone. The chain has TRBV19 and TRBJ1-2; the D gene is possibly TRBD1 (6 bases). The germline V gene has CDR1 LNHDA and CDR2 SQIVND (reference sequence). V lost 6 bases, J lost 7 bases, and 15 bases lay in between. The CDR3 covers 13 residues. The DNA of the CDR3 is TGTGCCAGTAGACAATGGGGGGGCCCTGGCTACACCTTC. It specifies CASRQWGGPGYTF.

CDR3 sequence (DNA): TGTGCCAGCAGCATAAGTCGGACAGTGGGGGACTCCTACGAGCAGTACTTC. Translated: CASSISRTVGDSYEQYF. J is TRBJ2-7 and V is TRBV7-9; weak D call: TRBD1 (6 bases). Germline CDR1 SEHNR, CDR2 FQNEAQ (reference sequence). V was shortened by 5 bases and J by 0 bases, with 20 bases between the two germline ends. This CDR3 region has 17 residues. Drawing the rest from reference TRBV7-9 and TRBJ2-7, the complete variable domain is DTGVSQNPRHKITKRGQNVTFRCDPISEHNRLYWYRQTLGQGPEFLTYFQNEAQLEKSRLLSDRFSAERPKGSFSTLEIQRTEQGDSAMYLCASSISRTVGDSYEQYFGPGTRLTVT.

J is TRBJ1-6 and V is TRBV4-1; D uncertain. Trimming left V 1 base short and J 8 bases short, with 12 bases between. The CDR3 loop spans 15 amino acids. Germline CDR1 reads MGHRA; CDR2 reads YSYEKL. The CDR3 loop is CASSQVLDGYSPLHF. For the CDR3, the DNA is TGCGCCAGCAGCCAAGTCTTGGACGGGTATTCACCCCTCCACTTT.

The chain is built from TRBV6-6 and TRBJ2-2; D is undetermined. CDR3 length: 16 residues. The V gene's germline CDR1 is MNHNY and CDR2 SVGAGI (reference sequence). Trimming removed 0 bases at V and 2 bases at J, with 10 bases between. CDR3: CASSYSRTANTGELFF. The DNA for the CDR3 is TGTGCCAGCAGTTACTCAAGGACGGCTAACACCGGGGAGCTGTTTTTT.